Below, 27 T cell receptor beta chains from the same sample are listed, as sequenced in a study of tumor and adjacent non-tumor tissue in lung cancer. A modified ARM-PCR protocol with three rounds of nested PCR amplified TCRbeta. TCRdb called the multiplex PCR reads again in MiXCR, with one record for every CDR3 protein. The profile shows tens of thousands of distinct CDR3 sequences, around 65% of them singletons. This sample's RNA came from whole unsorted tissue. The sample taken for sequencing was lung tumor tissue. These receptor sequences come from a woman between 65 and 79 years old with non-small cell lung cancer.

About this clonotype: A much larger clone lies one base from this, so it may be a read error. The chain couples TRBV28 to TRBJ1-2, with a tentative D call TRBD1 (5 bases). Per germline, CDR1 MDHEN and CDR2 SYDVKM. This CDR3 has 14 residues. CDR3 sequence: CASSLRPGTYSYTF. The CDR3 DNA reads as TGTGCCAGCAGTTTAAGGCCAGGGACCTATAGCTACACCTTC.

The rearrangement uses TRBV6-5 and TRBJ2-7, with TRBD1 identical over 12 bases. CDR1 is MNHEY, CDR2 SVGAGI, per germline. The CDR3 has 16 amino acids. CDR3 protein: CVSSTGTGGGNYEQYF. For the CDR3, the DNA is TGTGTCAGTAGTACAGGGACAGGGGGCGGCAATTACGAGCAGTACTTC.

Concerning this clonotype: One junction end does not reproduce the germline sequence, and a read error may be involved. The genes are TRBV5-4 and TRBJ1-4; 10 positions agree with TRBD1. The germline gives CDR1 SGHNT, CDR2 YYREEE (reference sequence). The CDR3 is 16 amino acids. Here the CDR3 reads CASSLRVGQGSEELFF. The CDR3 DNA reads TGTGCCAGCAGCTTAAGGGTGGGACAGGGGAGTGAAGAACTGTTTTTT.

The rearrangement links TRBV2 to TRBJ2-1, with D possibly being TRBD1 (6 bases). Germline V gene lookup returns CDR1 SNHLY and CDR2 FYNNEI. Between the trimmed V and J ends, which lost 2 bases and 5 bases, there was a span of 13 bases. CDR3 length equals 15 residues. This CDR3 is CASSEWAGDHNEQFF. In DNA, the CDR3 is TGTGCCAGCAGTGAATGGGCAGGGGATCACAATGAGCAGTTCTTC. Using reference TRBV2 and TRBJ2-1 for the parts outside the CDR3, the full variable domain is EPEVTQTPSHQVTQMGQEVILRCVPISNHLYFYWYRQILGQKVEFLVSFYNNEISEKSEIFDDQFSVERPDGSNFTLKIRSTKLEDSAMYFCASSEWAGDHNEQFFGPGTRLTVL.

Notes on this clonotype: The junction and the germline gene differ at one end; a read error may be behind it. CDR3 DNA: TGTGCCAGCATCCGCCTTGGAGGGGTCTCTGGGGCTAACGTCCTGACTTTC. Protein product: CASIRLGGVSGANVLTF. This chain connects TRBV6-2 or TRBV6-3 to TRBJ2-6, with a weak D call TRBD2 (6 bases). Germline loops: CDR1 MNHEY, CDR2 SVGEGT. This CDR3 has 17 amino acids.

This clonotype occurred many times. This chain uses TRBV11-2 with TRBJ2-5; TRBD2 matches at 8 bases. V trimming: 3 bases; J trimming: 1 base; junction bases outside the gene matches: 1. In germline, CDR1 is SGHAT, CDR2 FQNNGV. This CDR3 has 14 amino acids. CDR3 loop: CASSFSGTQETQYF. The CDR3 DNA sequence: TGTGCCAGCAGCTTTAGCGGGACCCAAGAGACCCAGTACTTC.

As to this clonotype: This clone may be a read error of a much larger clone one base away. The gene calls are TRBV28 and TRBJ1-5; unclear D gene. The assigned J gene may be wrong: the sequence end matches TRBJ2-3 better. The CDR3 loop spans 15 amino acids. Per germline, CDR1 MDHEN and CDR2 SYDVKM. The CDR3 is CASSLKAYSNQPQYF. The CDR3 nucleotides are TGTGCCAGCAGTTTAAAAGCTTATAGCAATCAGCCCCAGTATTTT.

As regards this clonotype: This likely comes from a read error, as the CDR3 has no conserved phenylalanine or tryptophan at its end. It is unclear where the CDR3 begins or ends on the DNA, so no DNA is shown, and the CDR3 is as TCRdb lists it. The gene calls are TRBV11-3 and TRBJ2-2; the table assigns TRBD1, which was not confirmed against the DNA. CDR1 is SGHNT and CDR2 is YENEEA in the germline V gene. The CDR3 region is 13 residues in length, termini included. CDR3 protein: CASSWGGSGELCY.

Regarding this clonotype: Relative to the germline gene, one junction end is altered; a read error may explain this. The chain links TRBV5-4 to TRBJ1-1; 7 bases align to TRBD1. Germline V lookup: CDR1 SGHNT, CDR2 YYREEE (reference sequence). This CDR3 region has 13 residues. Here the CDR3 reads CASNLEGGTETFF. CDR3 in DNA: TGTGCCAGCAACTTGGAAGGGGGCACTGAAACTTTCTTT.

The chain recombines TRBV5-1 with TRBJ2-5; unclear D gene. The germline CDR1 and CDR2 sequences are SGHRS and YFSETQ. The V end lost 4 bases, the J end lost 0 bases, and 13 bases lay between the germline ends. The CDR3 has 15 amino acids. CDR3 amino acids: CASSNGPVDQETQYF. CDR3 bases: TGCGCCAGCAGCAACGGACCGGTGGACCAAGAGACCCAGTACTTC.

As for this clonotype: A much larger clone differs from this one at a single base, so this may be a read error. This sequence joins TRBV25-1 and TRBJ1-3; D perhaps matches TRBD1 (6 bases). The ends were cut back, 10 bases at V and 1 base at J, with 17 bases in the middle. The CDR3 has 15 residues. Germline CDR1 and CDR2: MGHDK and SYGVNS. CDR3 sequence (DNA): TGTGCCAACAGGAAGTCAGGGGAGTCTGGAAACACCATATATTTT. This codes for CANRKSGESGNTIYF.

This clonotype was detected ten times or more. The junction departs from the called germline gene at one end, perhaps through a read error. CDR3 in amino acids: CSARDTKETQYF. DNA for the CDR3: TGCAGTGCTCGAGACACAAAAGAGACCCAGTACTTC. The chain recombines TRBV20-1 with TRBJ2-5; D not resolved. Germline V gene data show CDR1 as DFQATT and CDR2 as SNEGSKA (reference sequence). The CDR3 is 12 amino acids.

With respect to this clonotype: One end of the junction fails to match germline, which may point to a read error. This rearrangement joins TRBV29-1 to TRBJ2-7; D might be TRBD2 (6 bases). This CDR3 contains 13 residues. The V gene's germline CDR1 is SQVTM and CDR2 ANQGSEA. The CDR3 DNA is TGCGGCGTTAGGGCTAGCGCCTCCCATGAGCAGTACTTC. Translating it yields CGVRASASHEQYF.

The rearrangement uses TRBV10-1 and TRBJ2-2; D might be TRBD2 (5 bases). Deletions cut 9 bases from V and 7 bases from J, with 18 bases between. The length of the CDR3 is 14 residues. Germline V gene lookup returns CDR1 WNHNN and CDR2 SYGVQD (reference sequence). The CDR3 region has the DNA TGCGCCAGTAGCGTAGAGGGAGTCGGCGGGGAGCTGTTTTTT. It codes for CASSVEGVGGELFF.

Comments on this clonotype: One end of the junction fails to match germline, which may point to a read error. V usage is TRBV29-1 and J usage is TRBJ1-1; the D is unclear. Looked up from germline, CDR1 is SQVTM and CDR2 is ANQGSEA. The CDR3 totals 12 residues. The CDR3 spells CSVGPNGDEAFF. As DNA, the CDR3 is TGCAGCGTTGGGCCTAATGGGGATGAAGCCTTCTTT.

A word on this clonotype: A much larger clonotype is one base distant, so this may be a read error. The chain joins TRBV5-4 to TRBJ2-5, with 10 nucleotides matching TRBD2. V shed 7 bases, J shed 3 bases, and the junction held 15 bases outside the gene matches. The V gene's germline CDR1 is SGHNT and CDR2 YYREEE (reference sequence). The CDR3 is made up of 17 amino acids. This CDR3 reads CASGNPGTSDRKETQYF. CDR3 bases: TGTGCCAGCGGCAATCCCGGGACTAGCGACAGAAAAGAGACCCAGTACTTC.

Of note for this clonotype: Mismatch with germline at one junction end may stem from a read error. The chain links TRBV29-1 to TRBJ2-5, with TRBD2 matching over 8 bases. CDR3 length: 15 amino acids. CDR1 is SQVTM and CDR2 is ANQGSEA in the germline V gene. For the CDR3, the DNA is TGCAGGGTTGTATCGGCTAGCGGGTACCGAGAGACCCAGTACTTC. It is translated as CRVVSASGYRETQYF.

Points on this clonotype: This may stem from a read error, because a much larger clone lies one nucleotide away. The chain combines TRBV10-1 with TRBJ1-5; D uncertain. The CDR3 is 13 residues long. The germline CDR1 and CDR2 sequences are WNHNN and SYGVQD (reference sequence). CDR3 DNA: TGCGCCAGCAGTGAAGATAGCAATCGGCCCCAGCATTTT. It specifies CASSEDSNRPQHF.

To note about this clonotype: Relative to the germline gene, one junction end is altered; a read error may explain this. In nucleotides, the CDR3 is TGTGCCAGCTGCCAAGATAATAACCCCTGGGGCGAGCAGTACTTC. This codes for CASCQDNNPWGEQYF. This chain joins TRBV4-2 and TRBJ2-7; D is unclear. Germline V gene lookup returns CDR1 LGHNA and CDR2 YNFKEQ. CDR3 length: 15 residues.

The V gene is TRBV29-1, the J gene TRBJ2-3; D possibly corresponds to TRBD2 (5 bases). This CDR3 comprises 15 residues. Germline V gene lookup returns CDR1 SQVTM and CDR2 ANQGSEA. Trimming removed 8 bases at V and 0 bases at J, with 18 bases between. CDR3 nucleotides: TGCAGCTTCTTAGGGAGTACGACTAGCACAGATACGCAGTATTTT. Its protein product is CSFLGSTTSTDTQYF.

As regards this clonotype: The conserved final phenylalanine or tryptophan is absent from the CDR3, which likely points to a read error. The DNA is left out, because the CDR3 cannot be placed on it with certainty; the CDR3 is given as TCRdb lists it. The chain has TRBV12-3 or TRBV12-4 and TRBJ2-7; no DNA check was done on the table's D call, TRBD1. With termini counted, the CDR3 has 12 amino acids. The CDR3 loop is CASSRDRGEQYS.

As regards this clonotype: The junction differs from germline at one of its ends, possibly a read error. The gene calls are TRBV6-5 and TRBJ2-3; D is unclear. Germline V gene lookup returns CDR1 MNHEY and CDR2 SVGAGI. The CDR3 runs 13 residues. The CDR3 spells CAGSRTVEDTLYF. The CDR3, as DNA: TGTGCCGGCAGTCGGACCGTGGAAGATACACTGTATTTT.

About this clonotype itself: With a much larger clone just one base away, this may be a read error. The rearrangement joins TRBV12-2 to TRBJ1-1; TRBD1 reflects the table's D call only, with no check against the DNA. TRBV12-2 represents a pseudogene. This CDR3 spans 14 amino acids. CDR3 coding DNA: TGTGCAAGTCGCCTTACCGGGACGGTTAATGAAGCTTTCTTT. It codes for CASRLTGTVNEAFF.

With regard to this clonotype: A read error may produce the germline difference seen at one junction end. The CDR3 spells CASSYLGMNYEQHF. CDR3 coding DNA: TGTGCCAGCAGTTACCTCGGCATGAACTACGAGCAACACTTC. V is TRBV6-5 and J is TRBJ2-7; D is undetermined. CDR3 size: 14 residues. Germline CDR1 reads MNHEY; CDR2 reads SVGAGI.

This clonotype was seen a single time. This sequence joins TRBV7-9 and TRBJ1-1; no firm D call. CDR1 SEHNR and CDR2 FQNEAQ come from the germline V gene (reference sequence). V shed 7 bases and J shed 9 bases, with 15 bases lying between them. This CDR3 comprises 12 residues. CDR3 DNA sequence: TGTGCCAGCACCGCCAGGCGAACTAAAGCTTTCTTT. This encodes CASTARRTKAFF.

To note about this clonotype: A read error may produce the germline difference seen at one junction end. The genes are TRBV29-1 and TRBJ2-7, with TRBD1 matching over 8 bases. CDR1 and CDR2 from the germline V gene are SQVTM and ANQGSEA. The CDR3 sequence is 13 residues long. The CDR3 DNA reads TGCAGCATTGACCTGGACAGGGTTTACGAGCAGTATTTC. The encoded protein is CSIDLDRVYEQYF.

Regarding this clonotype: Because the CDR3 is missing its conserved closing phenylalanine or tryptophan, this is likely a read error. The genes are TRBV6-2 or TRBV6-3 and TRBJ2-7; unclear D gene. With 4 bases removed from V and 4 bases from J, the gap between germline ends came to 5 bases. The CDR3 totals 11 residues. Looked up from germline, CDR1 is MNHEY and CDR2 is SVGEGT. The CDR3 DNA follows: TGTGCCAGCAGTTGCTTATACGAGCAGTACCTC. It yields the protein CASSCLYEQYL.